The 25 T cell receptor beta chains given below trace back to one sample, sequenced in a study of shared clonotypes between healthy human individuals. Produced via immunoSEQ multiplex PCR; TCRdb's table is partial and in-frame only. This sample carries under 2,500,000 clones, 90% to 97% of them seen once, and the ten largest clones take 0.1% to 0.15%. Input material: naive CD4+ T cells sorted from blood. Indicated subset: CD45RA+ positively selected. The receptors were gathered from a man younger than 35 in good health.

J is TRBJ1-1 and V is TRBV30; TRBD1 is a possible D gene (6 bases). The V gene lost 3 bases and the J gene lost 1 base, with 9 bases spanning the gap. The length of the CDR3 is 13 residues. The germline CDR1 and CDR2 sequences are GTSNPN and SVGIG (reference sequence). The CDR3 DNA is TGTGCCTGGAGGCCGACAGGGAACACTGAAGCTTTCTTT. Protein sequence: CAWRPTGNTEAFF.

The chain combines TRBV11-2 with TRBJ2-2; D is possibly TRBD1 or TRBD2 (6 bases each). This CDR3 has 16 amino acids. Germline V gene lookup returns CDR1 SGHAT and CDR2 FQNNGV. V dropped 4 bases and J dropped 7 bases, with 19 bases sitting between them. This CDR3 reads CASSSRGLATDGELFF. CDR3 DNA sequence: TGTGCCAGCAGCTCTCGGGGGCTAGCGACTGACGGGGAGCTGTTTTTT.

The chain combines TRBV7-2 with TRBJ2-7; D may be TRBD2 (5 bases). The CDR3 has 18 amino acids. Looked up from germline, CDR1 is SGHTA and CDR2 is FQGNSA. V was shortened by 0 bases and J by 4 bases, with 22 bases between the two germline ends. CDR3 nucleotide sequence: TGTGCCAGCAGCTTAGCGGGGTCCGCAGGACTTTCCCCTTACGAGCAGTACTTC. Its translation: CASSLAGSAGLSPYEQYF.

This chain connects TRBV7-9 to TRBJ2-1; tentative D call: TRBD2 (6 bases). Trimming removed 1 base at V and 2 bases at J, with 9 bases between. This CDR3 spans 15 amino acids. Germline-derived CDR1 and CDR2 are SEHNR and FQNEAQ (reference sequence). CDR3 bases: TGTGCCAGCAGCTTAGGATCTAGCGCCTACAATGAGCAGTTCTTC. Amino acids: CASSLGSSAYNEQFF.

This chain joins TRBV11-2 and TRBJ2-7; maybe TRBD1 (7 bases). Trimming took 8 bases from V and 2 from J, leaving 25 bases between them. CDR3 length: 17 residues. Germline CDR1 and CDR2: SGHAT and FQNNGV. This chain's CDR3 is CASRKGGGAGGAYEQYF. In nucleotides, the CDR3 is TGTGCCAGCCGCAAGGGCGGCGGGGCAGGGGGAGCCTACGAGCAGTACTTC.

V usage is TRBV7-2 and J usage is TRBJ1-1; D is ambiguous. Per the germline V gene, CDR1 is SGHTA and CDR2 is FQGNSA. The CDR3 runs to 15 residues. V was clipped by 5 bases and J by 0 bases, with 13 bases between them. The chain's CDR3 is CASSPVGRVNTEAFF. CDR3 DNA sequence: TGTGCCAGCAGCCCTGTGGGGAGGGTGAACACTGAAGCTTTCTTT.

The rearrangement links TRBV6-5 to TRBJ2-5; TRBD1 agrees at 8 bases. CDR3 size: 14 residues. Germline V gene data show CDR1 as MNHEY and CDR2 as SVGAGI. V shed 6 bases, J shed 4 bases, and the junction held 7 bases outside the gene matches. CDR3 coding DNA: TGTGCCAGCAGGATAGACAGGGGCGTAGAGACCCAGTACTTC. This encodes CASRIDRGVETQYF.

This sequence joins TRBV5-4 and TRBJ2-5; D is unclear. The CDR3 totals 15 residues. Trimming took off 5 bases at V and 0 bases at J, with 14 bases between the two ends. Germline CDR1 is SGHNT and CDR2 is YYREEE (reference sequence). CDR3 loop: CASSGPYADQETQYF. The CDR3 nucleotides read TGTGCCAGCAGTGGGCCGTACGCAGACCAAGAGACCCAGTACTTC.

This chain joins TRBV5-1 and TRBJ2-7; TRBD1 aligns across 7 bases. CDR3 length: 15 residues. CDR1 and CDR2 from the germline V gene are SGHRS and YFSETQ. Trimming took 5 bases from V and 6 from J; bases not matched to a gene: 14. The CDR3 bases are TGCGCCAGCAGGCTCCCCGGGACAGCTACTTCCGAGCAGTACTTC. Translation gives CASRLPGTATSEQYF.

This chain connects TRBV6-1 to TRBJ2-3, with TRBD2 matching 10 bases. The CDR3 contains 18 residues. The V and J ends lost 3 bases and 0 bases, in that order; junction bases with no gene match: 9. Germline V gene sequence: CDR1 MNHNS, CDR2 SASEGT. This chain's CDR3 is CASSEGTSAVPSTDTQYF. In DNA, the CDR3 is TGTGCCAGCAGTGAGGGGACTAGCGCCGTTCCTAGCACAGATACGCAGTATTTT.

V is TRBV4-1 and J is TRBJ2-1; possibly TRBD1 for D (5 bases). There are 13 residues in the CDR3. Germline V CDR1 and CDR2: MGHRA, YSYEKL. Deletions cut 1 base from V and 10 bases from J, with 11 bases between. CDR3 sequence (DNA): TGCGCCAGCAGCCAAGCCCAGGGTGGGGAGCAGTTCTTC. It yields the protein CASSQAQGGEQFF.

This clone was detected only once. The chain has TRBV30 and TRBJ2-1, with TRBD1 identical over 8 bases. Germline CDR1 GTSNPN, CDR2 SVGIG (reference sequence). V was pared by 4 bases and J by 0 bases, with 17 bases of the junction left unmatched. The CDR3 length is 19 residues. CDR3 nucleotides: TGTGCCTGGATCAAACCGGGACAGGTCTCTCCTAACTCCTACAATGAGCAGTTCTTC. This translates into CAWIKPGQVSPNSYNEQFF. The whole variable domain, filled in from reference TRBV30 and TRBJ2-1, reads SQTIHQWPATLVQPVGSPLSLECTVEGTSNPNLYWYRQAAGRGLQLLFYSVGIGQISSEVPQNLSASRPQDRQFILSSKKLLLSDSGFYLCAWIKPGQVSPNSYNEQFFGPGTRLTVL.

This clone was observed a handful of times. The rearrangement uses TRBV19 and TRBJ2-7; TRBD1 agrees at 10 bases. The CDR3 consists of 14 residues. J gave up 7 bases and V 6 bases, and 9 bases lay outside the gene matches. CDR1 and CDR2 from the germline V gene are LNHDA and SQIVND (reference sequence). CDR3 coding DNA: TGTGCCAGTAGGAAGACAGGGGGCGGAGGAGAGCAGTACTTC. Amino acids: CASRKTGGGGEQYF.

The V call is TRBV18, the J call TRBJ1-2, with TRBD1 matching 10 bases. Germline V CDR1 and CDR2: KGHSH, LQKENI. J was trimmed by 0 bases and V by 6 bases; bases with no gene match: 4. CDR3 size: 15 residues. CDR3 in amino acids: CASSGQGRTNYGYTF. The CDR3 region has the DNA TGTGCCAGCTCGGGACAGGGGCGGACTAACTATGGCTACACCTTC.

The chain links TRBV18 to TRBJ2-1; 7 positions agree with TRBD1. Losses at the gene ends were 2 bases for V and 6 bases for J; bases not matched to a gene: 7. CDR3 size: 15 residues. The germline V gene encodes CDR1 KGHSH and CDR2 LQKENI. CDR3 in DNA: TGTGCCAGCTCACCAAGGACAGGTAATCCCAATGAGCAGTTCTTC. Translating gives CASSPRTGNPNEQFF.

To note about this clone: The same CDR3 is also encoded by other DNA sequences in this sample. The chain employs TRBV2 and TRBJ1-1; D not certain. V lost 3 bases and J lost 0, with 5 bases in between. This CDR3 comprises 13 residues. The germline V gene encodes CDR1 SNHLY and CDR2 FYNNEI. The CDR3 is CASSEELNTEAFF. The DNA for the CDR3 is TGTGCCAGCAGTGAGGAGTTGAACACTGAAGCTTTCTTT.

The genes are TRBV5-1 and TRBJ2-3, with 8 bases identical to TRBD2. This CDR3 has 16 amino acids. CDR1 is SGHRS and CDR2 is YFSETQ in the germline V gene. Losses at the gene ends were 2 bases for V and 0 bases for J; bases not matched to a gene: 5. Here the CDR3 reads CASSFRAGGSTDTQYF. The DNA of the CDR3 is TGCGCCAGCAGCTTCAGGGCGGGAGGCAGCACAGATACGCAGTATTTT.

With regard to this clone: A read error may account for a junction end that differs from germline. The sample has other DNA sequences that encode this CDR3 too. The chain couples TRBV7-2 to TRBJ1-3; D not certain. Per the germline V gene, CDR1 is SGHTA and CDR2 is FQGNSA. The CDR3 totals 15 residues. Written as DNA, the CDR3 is TGTGCCAGCAGTTTAGGCCCAAACTCTGGAAACACCATATATTTT. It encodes CASSLGPNSGNTIYF.

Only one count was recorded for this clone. This chain's CDR3 is CASSVEAGAKNIQYF. CDR3 DNA: TGTGCCAGCAGCGTAGAAGCGGGTGCCAAAAACATTCAGTACTTC. The genes are TRBV9 and TRBJ2-4, with D tentatively TRBD2 (6 bases). The CDR3 contains 15 residues. CDR1 is SGDLS and CDR2 is YYNGEE in the germline V gene. Trimming shortened V by 0 bases and J by 1 base, and 8 bases separated the two germline ends.

CDR3 sequence reads: CASSPYVGLFYEQYF. The CDR3 coding sequence is TGTGCCAGCTCACCATATGTGGGACTGTTCTACGAGCAGTACTTC. The V gene is TRBV18, the J gene TRBJ2-7, with D perhaps TRBD2 (6 bases). The CDR3 loop spans 15 amino acids. The germline V gene encodes CDR1 KGHSH and CDR2 LQKENI. Trimming removed 2 bases from V and 3 bases from J, with 14 bases in between.

In DNA form, the CDR3 reads TGTGCTAGTGGTTTGGTACTGGGACCCCTTGAAAAACTGTTTTTT. As protein: CASGLVLGPLEKLFF. The chain employs TRBV12-5 and TRBJ1-4, with D possibly TRBD1 on 5 matching bases. V was clipped by 0 bases and J by 7 bases, with 12 bases between them. From germline, CDR1 is LGHNT and CDR2 FRNRAP. This CDR3 contains 15 residues.

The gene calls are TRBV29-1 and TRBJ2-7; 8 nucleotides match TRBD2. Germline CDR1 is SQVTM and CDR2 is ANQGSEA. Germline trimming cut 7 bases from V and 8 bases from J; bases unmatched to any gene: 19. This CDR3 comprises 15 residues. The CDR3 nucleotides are TGCAGCGGCGGGGCCGGAGCGGGAGAATTAGGCCAGCAGTACTTC. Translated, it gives CSGGAGAGELGQQYF.

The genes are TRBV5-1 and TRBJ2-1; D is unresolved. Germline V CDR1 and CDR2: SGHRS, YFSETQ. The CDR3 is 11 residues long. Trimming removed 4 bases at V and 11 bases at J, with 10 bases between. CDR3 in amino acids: CASSLSVKQFF. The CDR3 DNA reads TGCGCCAGCAGCCTGTCGGTAAAGCAGTTCTTC.

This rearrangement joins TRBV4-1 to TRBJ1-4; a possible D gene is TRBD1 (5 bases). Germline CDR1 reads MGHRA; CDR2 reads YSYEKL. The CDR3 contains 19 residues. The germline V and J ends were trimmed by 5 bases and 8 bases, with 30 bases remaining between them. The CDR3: CASSGRNGGPPELDEKLFF. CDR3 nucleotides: TGCGCCAGCAGCGGGCGGAACGGGGGTCCCCCTGAATTGGACGAAAAACTGTTTTTT.

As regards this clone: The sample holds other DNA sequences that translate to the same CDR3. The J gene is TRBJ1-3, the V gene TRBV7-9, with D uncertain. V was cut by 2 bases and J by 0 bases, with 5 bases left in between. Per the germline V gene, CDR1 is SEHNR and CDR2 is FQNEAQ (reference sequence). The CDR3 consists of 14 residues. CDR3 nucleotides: TGTGCCAGCAGCTTACAGGTCTCTGGAAACACCATATATTTT. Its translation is CASSLQVSGNTIYF.